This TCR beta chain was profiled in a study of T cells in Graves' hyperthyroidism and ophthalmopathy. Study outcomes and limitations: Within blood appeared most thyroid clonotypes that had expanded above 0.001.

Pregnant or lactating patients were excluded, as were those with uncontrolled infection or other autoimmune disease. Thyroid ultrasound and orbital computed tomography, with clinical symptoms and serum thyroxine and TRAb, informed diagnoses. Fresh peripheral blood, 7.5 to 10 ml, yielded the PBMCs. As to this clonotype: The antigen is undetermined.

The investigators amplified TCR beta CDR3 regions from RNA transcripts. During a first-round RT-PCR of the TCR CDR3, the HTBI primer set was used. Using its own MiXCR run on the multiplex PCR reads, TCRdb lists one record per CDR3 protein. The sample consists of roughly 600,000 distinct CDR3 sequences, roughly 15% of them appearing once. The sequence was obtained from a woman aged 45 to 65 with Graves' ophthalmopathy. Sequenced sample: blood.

In nucleotides, the CDR3 is TGTGCCAGTAGAAGGGGACAGGGAACAGGGTTTTACAATGAGCAGTTCTTC. This gives the protein CASRRGQGTGFYNEQFF. This chain connects TRBV19 to TRBJ2-1, with 9 bases aligning to TRBD1. V trimming: 6 bases; J trimming: 4 bases; junction bases outside the gene matches: 13. The germline gives CDR1 LNHDA, CDR2 SQIVND (reference sequence). The CDR3 is 17 amino acids.